Listed below are T cell receptor beta chains from one sample, sequenced in a study of siplizumab effects on memory and regulatory T cells. Produced via immunoSEQ multiplex PCR; TCRdb's table is partial and in-frame only. In the table there are just over 60,000 clones, roughly 85% of which are singletons. Sequenced sample: memory CD4+ T cells sorted from blood. The receptor set was obtained from a human donor in good health. CDR3s include the opening cysteine and the closing phenylalanine or tryptophan. D genes are given only for firm matches. Clone size, where shown, is once, few, many, or a class for clones that have expanded.

clone size | J gene | D gene | V gene | CDR3 DNA | CDR3 protein
. | TRBJ2-7 | . | TRBV19 | TGTGCCAGTAGTATCCACAGGGCCTCCTACGAGCAGTACTTC | CASSIHRASYEQYF
. | TRBJ2-7 | . | TRBV5-6 | TGTGCCAGCAGCCCGGGGGACAGCGACTACGAGCAGTACTTC | CASSPGDSDYEQYF
few | TRBJ1-6 | TRBD1 | TRBV5-6 | TGTGCCAGCAGCTTGGCAGGGGGCAAGGGTGATTCACCCCTCCACTTT | CASSLAGGKGDSPLHF
once | TRBJ1-5 | . | TRBV5-1 | TGCGCCAGCAGCTTGACCGGGGGCAATCAGCCCCAGCATTTT | CASSLTGGNQPQHF
few | TRBJ1-5 | . | TRBV6-5 | TGTGCCAGCAGTGAAAATACAGGGAACCAGCCCCAGCATTTT | CASSENTGNQPQHF
. | TRBJ1-2 | . | TRBV28 | TGTGCCAGCAGAACGCAGAACTATGGCTACACCTTC | CASRTQNYGYTF
few | TRBJ2-3 | . | TRBV6-6 | TGTGCCAGCAGTTGGGCGGCTACAGATACGCAGTATTTT | CASSWAATDTQYF
. | TRBJ2-5 | . | TRBV7-8 | TGTGCCAGCAGCTTAGCGGACTCGGCCCAAGAGACCCAGTACTTC | CASSLADSAQETQYF
few | TRBJ2-3 | TRBD2 | TRBV28 | TGTGCCAGCAGGACCTGGGCCGGGGGGTTCACAGATACGCAGTATTTT | CASRTWAGGFTDTQYF
. | TRBJ2-3 | TRBD2 | TRBV9 | TGTGCCAGCAGCTCACGAGGAACTAGCGCGATCACAGATACGCAGTATTTT | CASSSRGTSAITDTQYF
. | TRBJ2-1 | TRBD2 | TRBV6-5 | TGTGCCAGCAGTTACCTTACTAGCGGGGCCTACAATGAGCAGTTCTTC | CASSYLTSGAYNEQFF
. | TRBJ1-2 | . | TRBV15 | TGTGCCACCAGCGGTACAGGGTTCGGCTATGGCTACACCTTC | CATSGTGFGYGYTF
. | TRBJ2-7 | TRBD1 | TRBV10-3 | TGTGCCATCAGGGGGACAGAATACGAGCAGTACTTC | CAIRGTEYEQYF
. | TRBJ1-2 | . | TRBV18 | TGTGCCAGCTCACCACGGGCCGTCGGGTTGGGCTATGGCTACACCTTC | CASSPRAVGLGYGYTF
. | TRBJ1-6 | . | TRBV30 | TGTGCCTGGAGTGTAAAAGGGGCGCAATCACCCCTCCACTTT | CAWSVKGAQSPLHF
once | TRBJ1-1 | . | TRBV6-5 | TGTGCCAGCAGTTACAGGGGGGGTGAAGCTTTCTTT | CASSYRGGEAFF
. | TRBJ1-2 | . | TRBV2 | TGTGCCAGCAGTGCCTTGACTCAGAACTATGGCTACACCTTC | CASSALTQNYGYTF
. | TRBJ2-1 | . | TRBV30 | TGTGCCCGCTCCTCCGGGGGCTTTAACAATGAGCAGTTCTTC | CARSSGGFNNEQFF
. | TRBJ2-1 | TRBD1 | TRBV14 | TGTGCCAGCAGCCCGGGACAGGGAAATGAGCAGTTCTTC | CASSPGQGNEQFF
. | TRBJ1-1 | TRBD1 | TRBV7-7 | TGTGCCAGCAGCTTAAACAGGGGTAGCACTGAAGCTTTCTTT | CASSLNRGSTEAFF